This T cell receptor (beta chain) was recovered during a study of type 1 and type 2 diabetes patients. The PCR template was genomic DNA. Multiplex PCR with 30 forward and 13 reverse primers amplified the TCR beta CDR3. MiXCR, run by TCRdb on the multiplex PCR reads, gives a single entry per CDR3 protein. Here the sample spans approximately 260,000 distinct CDR3 sequences, 47% being singletons. Turning to this clonotype: Because the CDR3's place on the DNA is in doubt, the DNA is left out and the CDR3 is given as listed by TCRdb.

Standard classification criteria confirmed type 1 or type 2 diabetes in all patients. Roughly 10 milliliters of peripheral blood were drawn from each donor. This TCR came from a man in his late teens or twenties with type 2 diabetes. Sequenced input: peripheral blood mononuclear cells (PBMCs).

The CDR3 reads CAWTLDRIYGCTF. The chain employs TRBV7-2 and TRBJ1-2. Inclusive of both ends, the CDR3 amounts to 13 amino acids. The germline CDR1 and CDR2 sequences are SGHTA and FQGNSA.